This TCR beta chain was documented in a study of blood T cells in healthy people across ages. This CDR3 is 13 amino acids long. CDR1 and CDR2 from the germline V gene are MNHEY and SVGEGT. V lost 5 bases to trimming and J lost 5 bases, with 12 bases between them. Primed by a sample-barcoded 5' primer and a J-beta primer mix, a second PCR proceeded for 7 to 11 cycles. TCRdb reprocessed the 5' RACE reads via MiXCR and lists one record per CDR3 protein. The table lists some 780,000 distinct CDR3 sequences, 56% of them singletons. This clonotype was seen more than once but under ten times. The source of this sequence is a man between 40 and 49 years old in good health. V usage is TRBV6-2 or TRBV6-3 and J usage is TRBJ2-5; possibly TRBD1 for D (5 bases). Sequencing was carried out using blood. The CDR3 loop reads CASSAWGLETQYF. In DNA form, the CDR3 reads TGTGCCAGCAGTGCCTGGGGCCTGGAGACCCAGTACTTC.